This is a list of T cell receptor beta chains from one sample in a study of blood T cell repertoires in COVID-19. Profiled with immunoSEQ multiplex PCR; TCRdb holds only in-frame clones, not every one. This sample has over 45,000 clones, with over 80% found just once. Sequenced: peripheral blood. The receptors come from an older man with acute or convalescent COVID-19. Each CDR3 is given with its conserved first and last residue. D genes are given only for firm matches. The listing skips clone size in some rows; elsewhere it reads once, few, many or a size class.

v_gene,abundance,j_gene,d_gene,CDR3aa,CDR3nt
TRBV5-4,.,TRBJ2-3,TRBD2,CASSSSGSTDTQYF,TGTGCCAGCAGCTCTAGCGGGAGCACAGATACGCAGTATTTT
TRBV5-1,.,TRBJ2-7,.,CASSYGTDEQYF,TGCGCCAGCAGCTATGGGACTGACGAGCAGTACTTC
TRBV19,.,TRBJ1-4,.,CASRKFATNEKLFF,TGTGCCAGTAGAAAATTCGCAACTAATGAAAAACTGTTTTTT
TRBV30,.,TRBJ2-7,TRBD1,CAWSVRQGVEQYF,TGTGCCTGGAGTGTTCGGCAGGGGGTTGAGCAGTACTTC
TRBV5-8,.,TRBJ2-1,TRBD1,CASMDRPTYNEQFF,TGTGCCAGTATGGACAGGCCCACCTACAATGAGCAGTTCTTC
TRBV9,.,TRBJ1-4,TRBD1,CASSVGDRAPTNEKLFF,TGTGCCAGCAGCGTAGGGGACAGGGCACCAACTAATGAAAAACTGTTTTTT
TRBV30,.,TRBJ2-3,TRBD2,CAWSAAGASIDTQYF,TGTGCCTGGAGTGCGGCGGGAGCATCGATAGATACGCAGTATTTT
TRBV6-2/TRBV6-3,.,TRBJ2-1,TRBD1,CASSAHIGQGQVDEQFF,TGTGCCAGCAGTGCCCATATTGGACAGGGTCAGGTCGATGAGCAGTTCTTC
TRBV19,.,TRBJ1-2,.,CASSLDSVYGYTF,TGTGCCAGTAGCCTTGACAGTGTTTATGGCTACACCTTC
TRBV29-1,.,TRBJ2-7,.,CSVGGGLEQYF,TGCAGCGTTGGCGGGGGCCTGGAGCAGTACTTC
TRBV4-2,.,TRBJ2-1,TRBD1,CASSQPGQGYNEQFF,TGTGCCAGCAGCCAACCGGGACAGGGCTACAATGAGCAGTTCTTC
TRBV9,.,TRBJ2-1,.,CASSPTIPGRGRDEQFF,TGTGCCAGCAGCCCTACAATACCTGGACGGGGAAGGGATGAGCAGTTCTTC
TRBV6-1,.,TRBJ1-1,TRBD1,CASSGDTGQGKGNTEAFF,TGTGCCAGCAGTGGAGATACGGGACAGGGGAAGGGGAACACTGAAGCTTTCTTT
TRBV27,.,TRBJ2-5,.,CASSLGPRKETQYF,TGTGCCAGCAGTTTAGGCCCCCGCAAAGAGACCCAGTACTTC
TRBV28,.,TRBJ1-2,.,CASRTSGLYDGYTF,TGTGCCAGCAGAACATCCGGACTGTATGATGGCTACACCTTC
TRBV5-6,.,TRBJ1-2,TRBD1,CASSLGTDGYTF,TGTGCCAGCAGCCTCGGGACAGATGGCTACACCTTC
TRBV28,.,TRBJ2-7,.,CASPQGLEQYF,TGTGCCTCACCCCAGGGTCTAGAGCAGTACTTC
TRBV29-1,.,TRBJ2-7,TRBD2,CSVEGASGSVYEQYF,TGCAGCGTTGAAGGGGCGAGCGGGAGTGTCTACGAGCAGTACTTC
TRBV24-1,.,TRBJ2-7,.,CATMRGLGYEQYF,TGTGCCACCATGCGGGGGCTTGGCTACGAGCAGTACTTC
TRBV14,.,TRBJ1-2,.,CASSQVEAGSNGYTF,TGTGCCAGCAGCCAAGTAGAGGCCGGCAGCAATGGCTACACCTTC
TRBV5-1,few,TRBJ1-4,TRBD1,CASSYPQGAGEKLFF,TGCGCCAGCAGCTACCCACAGGGGGCAGGTGAAAAACTGTTTTTT
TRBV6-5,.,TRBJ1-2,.,CASIFSGPYGYTF,TGTGCCAGCATATTTTCAGGCCCCTATGGCTACACCTTC
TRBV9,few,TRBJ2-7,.,CASSVQGGYEQYF,TGTGCCAGCAGCGTCCAGGGAGGTTACGAGCAGTACTTC
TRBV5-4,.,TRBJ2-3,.,CASSEGPSQENTQYF,TGTGCCAGCAGCGAGGGCCCTAGCCAGGAGAATACGCAGTATTTT
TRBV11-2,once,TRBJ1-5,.,CASSLDWTANQPQHF,TGTGCCAGCAGCTTAGATTGGACAGCCAATCAGCCCCAGCATTTT
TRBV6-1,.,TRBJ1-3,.,CASSEESTRNTIYF,TGTGCCAGCAGTGAAGAAAGTACAAGAAACACCATATATTTT
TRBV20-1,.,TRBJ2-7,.,CSARPVDEQYF,TGCAGTGCTAGACCGGTTGACGAGCAGTACTTC
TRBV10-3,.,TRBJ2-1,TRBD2,CAISESREAIYNEQFF,TGTGCCATCAGTGAGTCTCGGGAGGCCATCTACAATGAGCAGTTCTTC
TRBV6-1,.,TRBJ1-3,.,CASSEALAEAGNTIYF,TGTGCCAGCAGTGAAGCGCTGGCTGAGGCGGGAAACACCATATATTTT
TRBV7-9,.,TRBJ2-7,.,CASSWAGSYEQYF,TGTGCCAGCAGCTGGGCAGGCTCCTACGAGCAGTACTTC
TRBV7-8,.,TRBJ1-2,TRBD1,CASQETGESGYGYTF,TGTGCCAGCCAAGAGACAGGGGAGTCTGGCTATGGCTACACCTTC
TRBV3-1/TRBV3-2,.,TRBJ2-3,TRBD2,CASSQRLGGSRTDTQYF,TGTGCCAGCAGCCAGAGACTCGGCGGGAGCCGCACAGATACGCAGTATTTT
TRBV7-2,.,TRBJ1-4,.,CASRETGIRSEKLFF,TGTGCCAGCCGTGAAACAGGGATTAGATCTGAAAAACTGTTTTTT
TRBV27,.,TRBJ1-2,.,CASSLGQLHYGYTF,TGTGCCAGCAGTTTAGGACAGCTCCACTATGGCTACACCTTC
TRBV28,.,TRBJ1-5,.,CASISGLQPQHF,TGTGCCAGCATCTCAGGGCTTCAGCCCCAGCATTTT
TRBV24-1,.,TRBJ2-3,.,CATSDYTDTQYF,TGTGCCACCAGTGACTACACAGATACGCAGTATTTT
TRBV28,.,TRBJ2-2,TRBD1,CASRWGQRNTGELFF,TGTGCCAGCAGGTGGGGACAGCGGAACACCGGGGAGCTGTTTTTT
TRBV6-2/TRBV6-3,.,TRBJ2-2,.,CASSYGTLRGTGELFF,TGTGCCAGCAGTTACGGTACGCTAAGGGGCACCGGGGAGCTGTTTTTT
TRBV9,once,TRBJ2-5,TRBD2,CASSISGALGIETQYF,TGTGCCAGCAGCATCAGCGGGGCGCTAGGGATAGAGACCCAGTACTTC
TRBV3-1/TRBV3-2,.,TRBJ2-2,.,CASSQRGSFNTGELFF,TGTGCCAGCAGCCAGCGCGGAAGCTTTAACACCGGGGAGCTGTTTTTT
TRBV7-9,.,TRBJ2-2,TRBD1,CASSTPGTGGPGELFF,TGTGCCAGCAGCACGCCCGGGACAGGGGGCCCCGGGGAGCTGTTTTTT
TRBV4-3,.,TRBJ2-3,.,CASSQEAGWGREGAKDTQYF,TGCGCCAGCAGCCAAGAGGCCGGGTGGGGGCGAGAGGGCGCGAAAGATACGCAGTATTTT
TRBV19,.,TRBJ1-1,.,CASSISLNTEAFF,TGTGCCAGTAGTATCTCCCTGAACACTGAAGCTTTCTTT
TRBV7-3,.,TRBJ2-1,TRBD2,CASSLTVSGTSGKNEQFF,TGTGCCAGCAGCTTAACGGTTTCCGGGACTAGCGGGAAAAATGAGCAGTTCTTC
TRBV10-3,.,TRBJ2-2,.,CAISTGQVSNTGELFF,TGTGCCATCAGTACGGGACAAGTATCGAACACCGGGGAGCTGTTTTTT
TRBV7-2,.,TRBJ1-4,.,CASSTQVSNEKLFF,TGTGCCAGCAGCACACAGGTTTCTAATGAAAAACTGTTTTTT
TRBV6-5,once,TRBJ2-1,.,CASSYPLARSYNEQFF,TGTGCCAGCAGTTACCCGCTAGCGAGATCCTACAATGAGCAGTTCTTC
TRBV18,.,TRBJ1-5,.,CASSPENSNQPQHF,TGTGCCAGCTCACCTGAGAATAGCAATCAGCCCCAGCATTTT
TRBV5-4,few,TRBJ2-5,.,CASRALGGLKETQYF,TGTGCCAGTAGGGCCCTAGGAGGGCTCAAAGAGACCCAGTACTTC
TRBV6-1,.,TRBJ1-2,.,CASSEGSSLLYGYTF,TGTGCCAGCAGTGAAGGATCCAGTCTTCTCTATGGCTACACCTTC
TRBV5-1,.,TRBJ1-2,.,CASSLTGDNYGYTF,TGCGCCAGCAGCCTGACAGGTGATAACTATGGCTACACCTTC
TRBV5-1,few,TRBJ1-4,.,CASSLDGAQTLFF,TGCGCCAGCAGCTTGGATGGGGCCCAGACGCTGTTTTTT
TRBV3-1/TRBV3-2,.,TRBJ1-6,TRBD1,CASSPPGQGSPLHF,TGTGCCAGCAGCCCTCCGGGACAGGGTTCACCCCTCCACTTT
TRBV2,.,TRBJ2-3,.,CASSFAARGADTDTQYF,TGTGCCAGCAGTTTTGCCGCTCGGGGGGCAGATACAGATACGCAGTATTTT
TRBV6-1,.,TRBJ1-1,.,CASSATTEAFF,TGTGCCAGCAGCGCAACAACTGAAGCTTTCTTT
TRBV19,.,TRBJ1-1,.,CASSIGILSAGTEAFF,TGTGCCAGTAGTATAGGCATACTCTCTGCGGGCACTGAAGCTTTCTTT
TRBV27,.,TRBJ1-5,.,CASSPTQGQPQHF,TGTGCCAGCAGCCCTACCCAGGGTCAGCCCCAGCATTTT
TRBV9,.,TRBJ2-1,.,CASSVEGALHNEQFF,TGTGCCAGCAGCGTAGAAGGGGCCTTACACAATGAGCAGTTCTTC
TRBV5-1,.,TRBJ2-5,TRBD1,CASSFGTGGETQYF,TGCGCCAGCAGCTTCGGGACAGGGGGGGAGACCCAGTACTTC